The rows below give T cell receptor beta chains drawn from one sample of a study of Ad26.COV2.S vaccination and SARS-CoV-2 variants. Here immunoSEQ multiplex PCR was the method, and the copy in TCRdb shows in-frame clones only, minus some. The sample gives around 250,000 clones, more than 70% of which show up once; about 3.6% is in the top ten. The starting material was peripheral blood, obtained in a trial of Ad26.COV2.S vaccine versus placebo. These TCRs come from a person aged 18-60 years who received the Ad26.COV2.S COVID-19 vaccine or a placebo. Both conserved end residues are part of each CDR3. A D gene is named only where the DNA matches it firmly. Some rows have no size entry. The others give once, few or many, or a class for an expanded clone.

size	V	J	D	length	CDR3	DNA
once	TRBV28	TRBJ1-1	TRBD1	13	CASSLNRGQTAFF	TGTGCCAGCAGTTTAAACAGGGGGCAAACAGCTTTCTTT
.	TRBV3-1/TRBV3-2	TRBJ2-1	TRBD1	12	CASSQEHRGQFF	TGTGCCAGCAGCCAAGAACACAGGGGGCAGTTCTTC
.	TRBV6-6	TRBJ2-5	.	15	CASNRPDSLQETQYF	TGTGCCAGCAACCGCCCGGACAGTCTACAAGAGACCCAGTACTTC
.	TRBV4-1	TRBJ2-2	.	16	CASSRTYRGGTGELFF	TGCGCCAGCAGCCGCACCTACAGGGGAGGGACCGGGGAGCTGTTTTTT
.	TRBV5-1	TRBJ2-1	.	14	CASSVGGRYNEQFF	TGCGCCAGCAGCGTCGGGGGTCGGTACAATGAGCAGTTCTTC
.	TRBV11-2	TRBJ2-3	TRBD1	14	CASSLDRGHDTQYF	TGTGCCAGCAGCTTGGACAGGGGCCACGATACGCAGTATTTT
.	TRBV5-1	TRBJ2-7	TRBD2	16	CASSPRRPSGASEQYF	TGCGCCAGCAGTCCCCGGCGCCCTAGCGGTGCGAGCGAGCAGTACTTC
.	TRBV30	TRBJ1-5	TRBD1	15	CAWRSPDRRNQPQHF	TGTGCCTGGAGGTCTCCGGACAGGCGTAATCAGCCCCAGCATTTT
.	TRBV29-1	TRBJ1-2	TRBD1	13	CSVDSGGYSGYTF	TGCAGCGTTGACTCAGGGGGTTACAGTGGCTACACCTTC
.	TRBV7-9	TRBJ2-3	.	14	CASSWVEGTDTQYF	TGTGCCAGCAGCTGGGTGGAGGGGACAGATACGCAGTATTTT
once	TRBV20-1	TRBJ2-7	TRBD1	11	CSATGTDKQYF	TGCAGTGCGACCGGGACAGATAAGCAGTACTTC
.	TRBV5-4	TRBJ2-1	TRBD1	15	CASSFKQGAYNEQFF	TGTGCCAGCAGCTTCAAACAGGGGGCGTACAATGAGCAGTTCTTC
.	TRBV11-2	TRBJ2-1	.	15	CASSHPPVAANEQFF	TGTGCCAGCAGCCATCCTCCGGTAGCGGCAAATGAGCAGTTCTTC
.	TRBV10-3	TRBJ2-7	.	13	CAIRRQGSYEQYF	TGTGCCATCAGACGGCAGGGCTCGTACGAGCAGTACTTC
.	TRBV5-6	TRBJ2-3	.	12	CASSFPGGTQYF	TGTGCCAGCAGCTTTCCGGGGGGCACGCAGTATTTT
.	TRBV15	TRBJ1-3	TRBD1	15	CATSGNRGSGNTIYF	TGTGCCACCAGCGGGAACAGGGGCTCTGGAAACACCATATATTTT
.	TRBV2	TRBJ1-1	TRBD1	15	CASSPTGTVATEAFF	TGTGCCAGCAGTCCCACCGGGACAGTGGCCACTGAAGCTTTCTTT
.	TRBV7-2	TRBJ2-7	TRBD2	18	CASTARGLAGTFGYEQYF	TGTGCCAGCACCGCGCGGGGACTAGCGGGGACCTTCGGCTACGAGCAGTACTTC
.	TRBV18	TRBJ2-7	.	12	CASSPFINEQYF	TGTGCCAGCTCACCCTTTATAAACGAGCAGTACTTC
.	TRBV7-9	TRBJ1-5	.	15	CASSLAWPGNQPQHF	TGTGCCAGCAGCTTAGCGTGGCCGGGCAATCAGCCCCAGCATTTT
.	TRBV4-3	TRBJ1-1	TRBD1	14	CASSQGQGNTEAFF	TGCGCCAGCAGCCAAGGACAGGGAAACACTGAAGCTTTCTTT
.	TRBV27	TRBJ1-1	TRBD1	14	CAVQGAATNTEAFF	TGTGCCGTACAGGGGGCCGCTACTAACACTGAAGCTTTCTTT
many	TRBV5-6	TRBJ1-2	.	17	CASSLAVKKDANYGYTF	TGTGCCAGCAGCTTGGCCGTCAAAAAGGATGCTAACTATGGCTACACCTTC
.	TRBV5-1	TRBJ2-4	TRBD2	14	CASSLLGLENIQYF	TGCGCCAGCAGCTTGTTGGGACTAGAAAACATTCAGTACTTC
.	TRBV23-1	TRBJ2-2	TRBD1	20	CASSQSGDRGLGRQTGELFF	TGCGCCAGCAGTCAATCAGGGGACAGGGGACTAGGGAGACAGACCGGGGAGCTGTTTTTT
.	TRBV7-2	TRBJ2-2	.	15	CASSLYGAGTGELFF	TGTGCCAGCAGCTTATACGGGGCGGGCACCGGGGAGCTGTTTTTT
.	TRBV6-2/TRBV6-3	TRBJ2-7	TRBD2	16	CASSSAGGVSSYEQYF	TGTGCCAGCAGTTCCGCCGGGGGGGTTAGCTCCTACGAGCAGTACTTC
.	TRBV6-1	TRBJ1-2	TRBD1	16	CASSEDGTGNLYGYTF	TGTGCCAGCAGTGAAGACGGGACAGGGAACCTCTATGGCTACACCTTC
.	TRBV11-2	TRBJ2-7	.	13	CASSLAGSDEQYF	TGTGCCAGCAGCTTAGCGGGAAGTGACGAGCAGTACTTC
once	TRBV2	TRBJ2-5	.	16	CASSGEIAKVAETQYF	TGTGCCAGCAGTGGGGAGATAGCCAAGGTCGCGGAGACCCAGTACTTC
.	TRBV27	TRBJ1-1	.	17	CASSSPGLRGVNTEAFF	TGTGCCAGCAGTTCCCCAGGATTGAGGGGGGTGAACACTGAAGCTTTCTTT
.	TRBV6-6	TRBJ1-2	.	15	CASSYSGGVGYGYTF	TGTGCCAGCAGTTACTCGGGGGGAGTTGGCTATGGCTACACCTTC
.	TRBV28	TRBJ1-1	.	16	CASSHGNGAHSQEAFF	TGTGCCAGCAGCCATGGGAATGGGGCGCATAGTCAAGAAGCTTTCTTT
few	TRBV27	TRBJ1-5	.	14	CASSLSSGHQPQHF	TGTGCCAGCAGTTTATCTTCTGGACATCAGCCCCAGCATTTT
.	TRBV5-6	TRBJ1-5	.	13	CASSLRFNQPQHF	TGTGCCAGCAGCTTGAGGTTCAATCAGCCCCAGCATTTT
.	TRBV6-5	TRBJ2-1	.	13	CASIRAGADEQFF	TGTGCCAGCATCAGAGCAGGGGCTGATGAGCAGTTCTTC
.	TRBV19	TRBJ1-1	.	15	CASTQTGTSNTEAFF	TGTGCCAGTACCCAGACCGGGACATCCAACACTGAAGCTTTCTTT
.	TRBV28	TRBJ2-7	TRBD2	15	CASSKFSGGAYEQYF	TGTGCCAGCAGTAAATTTAGCGGGGGGGCCTACGAGCAGTACTTC
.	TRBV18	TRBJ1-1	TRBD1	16	CASSPLLGTAGTEAFF	TGTGCCAGCTCACCCCTTCTCGGGACAGCGGGCACTGAAGCTTTCTTT
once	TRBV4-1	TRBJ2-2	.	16	CASSHPGGGPSGELFF	TGCGCCAGCAGCCACCCCGGGGGAGGCCCCTCCGGGGAGCTGTTTTTT
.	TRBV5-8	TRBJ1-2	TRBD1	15	CASSLEVDRDNGYTF	TGTGCCAGCAGCTTGGAGGTTGACAGGGATAATGGCTACACCTTC
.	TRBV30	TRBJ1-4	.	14	CASSWQATNEKLFF	TGTGCCTCCTCCTGGCAGGCAACTAATGAAAAACTGTTTTTT
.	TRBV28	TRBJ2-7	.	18	CASSSHAFHTILKYEQYF	TGTGCCAGCAGTTCCCATGCTTTTCACACGATACTTAAATACGAGCAGTACTTC
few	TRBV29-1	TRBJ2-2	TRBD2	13	CSVWTGGPGELFF	TGCAGCGTTTGGACGGGAGGGCCCGGGGAGCTGTTTTTT
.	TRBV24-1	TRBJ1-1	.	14	CATRGGDRNTEAFF	TGTGCCACCAGGGGTGGAGACCGAAACACTGAAGCTTTCTTT
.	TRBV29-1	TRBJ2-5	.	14	CSVEMADAQETQYF	TGCAGCGTTGAGATGGCAGACGCCCAAGAGACCCAGTACTTC
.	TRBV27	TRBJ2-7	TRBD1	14	CASSPYGQVGEQYF	TGTGCCAGCAGTCCCTACGGACAGGTCGGCGAGCAGTACTTC
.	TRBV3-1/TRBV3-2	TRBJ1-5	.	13	CASSQGGNQPQHF	TGTGCCAGCAGCCAGGGCGGCAATCAGCCCCAGCATTTT
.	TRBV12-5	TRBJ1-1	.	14	CASVTHLQRTEAFF	TGTGCTAGTGTTACCCATCTCCAGAGGACTGAAGCTTTCTTT
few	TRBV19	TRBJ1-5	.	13	CASSATKNQPQHF	TGTGCCAGTAGTGCCACGAAGAATCAGCCCCAGCATTTT